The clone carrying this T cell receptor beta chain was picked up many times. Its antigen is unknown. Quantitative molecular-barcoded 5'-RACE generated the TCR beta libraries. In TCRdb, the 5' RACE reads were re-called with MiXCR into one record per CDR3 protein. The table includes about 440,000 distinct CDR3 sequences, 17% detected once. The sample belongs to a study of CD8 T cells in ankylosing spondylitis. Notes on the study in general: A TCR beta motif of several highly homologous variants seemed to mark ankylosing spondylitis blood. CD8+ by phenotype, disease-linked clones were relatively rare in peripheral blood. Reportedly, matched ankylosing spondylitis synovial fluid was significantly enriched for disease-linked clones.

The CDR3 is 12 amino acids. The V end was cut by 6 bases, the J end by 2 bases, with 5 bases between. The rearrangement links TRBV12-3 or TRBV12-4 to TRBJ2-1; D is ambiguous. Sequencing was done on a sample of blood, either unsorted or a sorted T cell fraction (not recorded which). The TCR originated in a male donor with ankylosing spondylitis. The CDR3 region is CASSPTYNEQFF. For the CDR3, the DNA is TGTGCCAGCAGCCCTACCTACAATGAGCAGTTCTTC.